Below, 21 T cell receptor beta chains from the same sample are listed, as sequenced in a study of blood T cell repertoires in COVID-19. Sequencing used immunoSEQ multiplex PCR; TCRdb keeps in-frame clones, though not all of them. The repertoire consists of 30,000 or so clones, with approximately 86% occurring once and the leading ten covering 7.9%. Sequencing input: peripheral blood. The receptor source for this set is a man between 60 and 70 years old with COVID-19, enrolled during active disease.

CDR3 amino acids: CASSLGPSGSYPYNEQFF. CDR3 bases: TGTGCCAGCAGCTTAGGTCCTAGCGGGAGCTACCCCTACAATGAGCAGTTCTTC. The chain carries TRBV7-8 and TRBJ2-1; TRBD2 aligns across 10 bases. The CDR3 length is 18 residues. Germline lookup yields CDR1 SGHVS and CDR2 FQNEAQ. The trim removed 1 base at V and 2 bases at J, leaving 8 bases unmatched.

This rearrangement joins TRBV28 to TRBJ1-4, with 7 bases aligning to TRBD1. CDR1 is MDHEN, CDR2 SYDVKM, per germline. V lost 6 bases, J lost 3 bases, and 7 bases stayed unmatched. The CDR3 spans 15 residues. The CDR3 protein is CASRTDRAANEKLFF. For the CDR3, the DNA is TGTGCCAGCAGGACCGACAGGGCGGCTAATGAAAAACTGTTTTTT.

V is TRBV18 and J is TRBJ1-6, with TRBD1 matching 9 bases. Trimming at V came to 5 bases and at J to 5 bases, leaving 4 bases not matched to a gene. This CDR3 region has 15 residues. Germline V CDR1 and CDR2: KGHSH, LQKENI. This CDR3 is CASSAQGANNSPLHF. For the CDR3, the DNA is TGTGCCAGCTCAGCACAGGGGGCCAATAATTCACCCCTCCACTTT.

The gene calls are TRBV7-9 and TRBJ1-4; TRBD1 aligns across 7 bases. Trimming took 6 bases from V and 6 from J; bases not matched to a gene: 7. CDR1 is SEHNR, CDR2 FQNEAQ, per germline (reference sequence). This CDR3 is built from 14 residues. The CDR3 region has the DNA TGTGCCAGCAGACTACAGGGGATCGATGAAAAACTGTTTTTT. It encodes CASRLQGIDEKLFF.

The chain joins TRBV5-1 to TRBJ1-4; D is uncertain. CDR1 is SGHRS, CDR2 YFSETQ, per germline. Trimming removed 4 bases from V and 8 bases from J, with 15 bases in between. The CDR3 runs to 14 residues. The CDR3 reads CASSPLGLAEKLFF. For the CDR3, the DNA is TGCGCCAGCAGCCCCCTCGGGTTGGCGGAAAAACTGTTTTTT.

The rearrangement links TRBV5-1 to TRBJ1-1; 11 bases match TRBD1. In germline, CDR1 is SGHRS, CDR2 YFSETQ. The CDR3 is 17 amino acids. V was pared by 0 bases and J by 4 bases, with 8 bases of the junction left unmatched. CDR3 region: CASSLGGTGGSGTEAFF. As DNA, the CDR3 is TGCGCCAGCAGCTTGGGTGGGACAGGGGGGAGCGGCACTGAAGCTTTCTTT.

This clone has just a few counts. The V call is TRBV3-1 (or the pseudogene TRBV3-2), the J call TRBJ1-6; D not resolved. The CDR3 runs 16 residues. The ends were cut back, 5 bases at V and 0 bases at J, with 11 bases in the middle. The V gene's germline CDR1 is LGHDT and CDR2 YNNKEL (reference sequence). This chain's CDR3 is CASSATAFSYNSPLHF. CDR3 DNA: TGTGCCAGCAGCGCTACAGCCTTCTCCTATAATTCACCCCTCCACTTT.

CDR3 in DNA: TGTGCCAGCAGCTTAGGGCTTGAGGACACCATATATTTT. This encodes CASSLGLEDTIYF. The chain couples TRBV7-2 to TRBJ1-3; D is unresolved. The CDR3 is made up of 13 amino acids. The germline V and J ends were trimmed by 1 base and 8 bases, with 9 bases remaining between them. Germline-derived CDR1 and CDR2 are SGHTA and FQGNSA.

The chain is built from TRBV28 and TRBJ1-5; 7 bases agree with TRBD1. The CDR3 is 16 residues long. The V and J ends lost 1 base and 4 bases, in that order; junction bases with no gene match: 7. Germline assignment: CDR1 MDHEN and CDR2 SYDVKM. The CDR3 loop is CASSLLQTRGNQPQHF. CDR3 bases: TGTGCCAGCAGTTTATTACAAACCAGGGGGAATCAGCCCCAGCATTTT.

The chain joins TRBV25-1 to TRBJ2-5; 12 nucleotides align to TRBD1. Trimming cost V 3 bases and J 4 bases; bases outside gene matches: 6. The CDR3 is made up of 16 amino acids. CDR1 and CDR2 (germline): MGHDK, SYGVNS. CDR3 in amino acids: CASSDSGTGGVETQYF. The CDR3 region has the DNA TGTGCCAGCAGTGACTCCGGGACAGGGGGCGTAGAGACCCAGTACTTC.

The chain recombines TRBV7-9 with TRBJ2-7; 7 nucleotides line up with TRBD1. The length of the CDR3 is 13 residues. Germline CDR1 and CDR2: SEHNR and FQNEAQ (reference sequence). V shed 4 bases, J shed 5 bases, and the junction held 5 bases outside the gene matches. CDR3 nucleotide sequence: TGTGCCAGCAGCTCGGGACAGAGGGACGAGCAGTACTTC. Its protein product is CASSSGQRDEQYF.

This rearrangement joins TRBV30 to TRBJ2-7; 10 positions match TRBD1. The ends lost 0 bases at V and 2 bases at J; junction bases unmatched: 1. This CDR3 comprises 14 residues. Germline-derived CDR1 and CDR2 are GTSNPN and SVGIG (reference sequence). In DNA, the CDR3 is TGTGCCTGGAGTGTGGGACAGGGGACCTACGAGCAGTACTTC. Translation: CAWSVGQGTYEQYF.

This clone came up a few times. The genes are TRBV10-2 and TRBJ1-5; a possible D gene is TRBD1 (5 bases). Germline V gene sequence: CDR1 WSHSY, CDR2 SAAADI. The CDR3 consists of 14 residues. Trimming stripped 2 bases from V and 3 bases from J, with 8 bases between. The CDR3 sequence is CASSEADTNQPQHF. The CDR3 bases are TGCGCCAGCAGTGAGGCGGACACCAATCAGCCCCAGCATTTT.

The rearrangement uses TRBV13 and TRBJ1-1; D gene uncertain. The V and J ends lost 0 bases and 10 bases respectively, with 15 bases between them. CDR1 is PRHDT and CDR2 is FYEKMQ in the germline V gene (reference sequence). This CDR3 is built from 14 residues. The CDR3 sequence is CASSLGAGDAGAFF. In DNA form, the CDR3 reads TGTGCCAGCAGCTTAGGGGCGGGAGACGCGGGAGCTTTCTTT. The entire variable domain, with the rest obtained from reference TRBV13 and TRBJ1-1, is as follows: AAGVIQSPRHLIKEKRETATLKCYPIPRHDTVYWYQQGPGQDPQFLISFYEKMQSDKGSIPDRFSAQQFSDYHSELNMSSLELGDSALYFCASSLGAGDAGAFFGQGTRLTVV.

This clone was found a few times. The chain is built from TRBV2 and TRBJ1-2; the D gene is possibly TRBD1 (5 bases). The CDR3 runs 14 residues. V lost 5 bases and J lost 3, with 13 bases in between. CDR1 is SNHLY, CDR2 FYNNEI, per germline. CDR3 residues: CASSSDSQDYGYTF. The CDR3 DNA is TGTGCCAGCAGTTCAGACAGCCAGGACTATGGCTACACCTTC.

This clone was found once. DNA for the CDR3: TGCGCCAGCAGCTACTTGGCTAGAAATCAGCCCCAGCATTTT. Its protein is CASSYLARNQPQHF. This chain connects TRBV4-1 to TRBJ1-5; D unresolved. Deletions cut 5 bases from V and 4 bases from J, with 12 bases between. The CDR3 is 14 amino acids. Germline CDR1 reads MGHRA; CDR2 reads YSYEKL.

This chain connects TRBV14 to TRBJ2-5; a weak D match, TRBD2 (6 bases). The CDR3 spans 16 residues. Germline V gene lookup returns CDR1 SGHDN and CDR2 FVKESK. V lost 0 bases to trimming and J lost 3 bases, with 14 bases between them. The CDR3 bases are TGTGCCAGCAGCCAAGAAGGATTGCGGGGCAAAGAGACCCAGTACTTC. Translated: CASSQEGLRGKETQYF.

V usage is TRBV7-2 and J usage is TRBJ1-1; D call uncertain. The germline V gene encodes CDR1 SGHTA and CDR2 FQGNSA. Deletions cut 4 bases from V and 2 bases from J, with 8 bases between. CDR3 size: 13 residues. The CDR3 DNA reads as TGTGCCAGCAGCTCTGCACTCAACACTGAAGCTTTCTTT. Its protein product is CASSSALNTEAFF.

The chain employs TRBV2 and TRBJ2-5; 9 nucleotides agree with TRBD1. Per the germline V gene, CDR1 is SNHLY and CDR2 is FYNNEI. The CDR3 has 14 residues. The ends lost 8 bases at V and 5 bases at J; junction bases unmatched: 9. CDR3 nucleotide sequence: TGTGCCAGCGACGGACAGGGGTTAATGGAGACCCAGTACTTC. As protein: CASDGQGLMETQYF. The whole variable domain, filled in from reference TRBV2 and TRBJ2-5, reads EPEVTQTPSHQVTQMGQEVILRCVPISNHLYFYWYRQILGQKVEFLVSFYNNEISEKSEIFDDQFSVERPDGSNFTLKIRSTKLEDSAMYFCASDGQGLMETQYFGPGTRLLVL.

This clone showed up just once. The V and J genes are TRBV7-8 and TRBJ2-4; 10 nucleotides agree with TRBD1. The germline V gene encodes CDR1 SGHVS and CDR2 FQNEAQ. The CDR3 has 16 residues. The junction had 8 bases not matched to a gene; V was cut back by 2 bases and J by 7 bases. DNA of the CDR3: TGTGCCAGCAGCTTACGGCCCCGGACAGGGGGGAACATTCAGTACTTC. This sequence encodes CASSLRPRTGGNIQYF.

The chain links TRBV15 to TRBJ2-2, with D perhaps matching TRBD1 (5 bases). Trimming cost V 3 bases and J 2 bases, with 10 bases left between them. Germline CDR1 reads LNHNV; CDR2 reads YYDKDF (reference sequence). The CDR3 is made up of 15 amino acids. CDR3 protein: CATSRKGLNTGELFF. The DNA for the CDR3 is TGTGCCACCAGCAGGAAGGGGCTTAACACCGGGGAGCTGTTTTTT.